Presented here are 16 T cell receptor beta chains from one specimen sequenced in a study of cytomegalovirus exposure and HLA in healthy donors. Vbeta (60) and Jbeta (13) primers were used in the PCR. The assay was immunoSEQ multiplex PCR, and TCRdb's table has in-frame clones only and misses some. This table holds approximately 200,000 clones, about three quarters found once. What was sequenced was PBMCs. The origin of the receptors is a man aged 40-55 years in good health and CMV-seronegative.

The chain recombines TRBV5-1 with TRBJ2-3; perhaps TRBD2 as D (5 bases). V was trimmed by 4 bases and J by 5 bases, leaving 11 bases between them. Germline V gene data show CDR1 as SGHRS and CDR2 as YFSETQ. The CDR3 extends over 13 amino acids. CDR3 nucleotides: TGCGCCAGCAGCGGAGGATTAAGAGATACGCAGTATTTT. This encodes CASSGGLRDTQYF. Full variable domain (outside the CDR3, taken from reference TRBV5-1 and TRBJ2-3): KAGVTQTPRYLIKTRGQQVTLSCSPISGHRSVSWYQQTPGQGLQFLFEYFSETQRNKGNFPGRFSGRQFSNSRSEMNVSTLELGDSALYLCASSGGLRDTQYFGPGTRLTVL.

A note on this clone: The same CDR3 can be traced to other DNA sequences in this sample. CDR3 DNA sequence: TGTGCCAGCAGCGTGACAGGGATTATGGAGACCCAGTACTTC. Amino acids: CASSVTGIMETQYF. The chain joins TRBV7-2 to TRBJ2-5; TRBD1 matches 7 bases. Germline V CDR1 and CDR2: SGHTA, FQGNSA. J lost 5 bases, V lost 5 bases, and 8 bases had no gene match. The CDR3 totals 14 residues.

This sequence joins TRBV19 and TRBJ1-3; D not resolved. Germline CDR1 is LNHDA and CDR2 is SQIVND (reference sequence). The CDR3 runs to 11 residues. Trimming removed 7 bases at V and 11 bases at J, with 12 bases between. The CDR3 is CASKWRPPIYF. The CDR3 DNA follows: TGTGCCAGTAAATGGCGGCCCCCCATATATTTT.

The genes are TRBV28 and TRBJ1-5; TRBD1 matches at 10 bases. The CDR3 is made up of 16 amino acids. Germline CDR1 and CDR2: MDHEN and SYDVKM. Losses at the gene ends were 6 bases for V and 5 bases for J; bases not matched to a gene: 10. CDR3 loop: CASRRGGTGEHQPQHF. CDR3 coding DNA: TGTGCCAGCAGAAGGGGCGGGACAGGGGAACATCAGCCCCAGCATTTT.

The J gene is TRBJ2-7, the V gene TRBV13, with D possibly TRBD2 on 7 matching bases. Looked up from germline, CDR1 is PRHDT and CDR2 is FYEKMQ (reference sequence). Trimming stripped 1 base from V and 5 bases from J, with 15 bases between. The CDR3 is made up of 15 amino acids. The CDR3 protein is CASSLEGGGGNEQYF. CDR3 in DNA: TGTGCCAGCAGCTTAGAAGGCGGGGGCGGGAACGAGCAGTACTTC.

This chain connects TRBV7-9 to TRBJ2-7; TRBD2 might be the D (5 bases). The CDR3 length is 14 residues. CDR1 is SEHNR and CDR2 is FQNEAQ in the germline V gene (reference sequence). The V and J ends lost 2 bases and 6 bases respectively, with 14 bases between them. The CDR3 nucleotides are TGTGCCAGCAGCTTAACAGCCCATGAGGGCGAGCAGTACTTC. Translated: CASSLTAHEGEQYF. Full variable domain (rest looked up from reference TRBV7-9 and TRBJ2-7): DTGVSQNPRHKITKRGQNVTFRCDPISEHNRLYWYRQTLGQGPEFLTYFQNEAQLEKSRLLSDRFSAERPKGSFSTLEIQRTEQGDSAMYLCASSLTAHEGEQYFGPGTRLTVT.

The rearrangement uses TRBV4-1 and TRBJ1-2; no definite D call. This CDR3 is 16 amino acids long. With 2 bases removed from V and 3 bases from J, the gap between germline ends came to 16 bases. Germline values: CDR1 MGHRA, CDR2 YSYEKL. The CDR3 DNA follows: TGCGCCAGCAGCCAAAACTCAGGAATCCAACACTATGGCTACACCTTC. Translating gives CASSQNSGIQHYGYTF.

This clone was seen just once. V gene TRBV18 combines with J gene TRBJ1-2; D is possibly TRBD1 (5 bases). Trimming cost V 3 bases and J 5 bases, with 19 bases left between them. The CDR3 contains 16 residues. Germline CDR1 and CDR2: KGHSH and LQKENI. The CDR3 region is CASSPLGGWEEYGYTF. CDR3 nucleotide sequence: TGTGCCAGCTCACCTCTCGGGGGATGGGAAGAATATGGCTACACCTTC.

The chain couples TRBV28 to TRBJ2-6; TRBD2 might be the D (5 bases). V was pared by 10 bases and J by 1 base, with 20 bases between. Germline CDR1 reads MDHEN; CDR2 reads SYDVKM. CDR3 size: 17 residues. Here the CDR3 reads CATRSWTPPSGANVLTF. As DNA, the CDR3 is TGTGCCACGAGGTCGTGGACTCCACCATCTGGGGCCAACGTCCTGACTTTC.

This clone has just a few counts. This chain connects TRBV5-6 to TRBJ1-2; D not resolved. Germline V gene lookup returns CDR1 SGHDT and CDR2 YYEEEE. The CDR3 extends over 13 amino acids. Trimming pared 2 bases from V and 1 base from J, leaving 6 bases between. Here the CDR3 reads CASSFGSNYGYTF. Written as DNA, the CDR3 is TGTGCCAGCAGCTTTGGCAGTAACTATGGCTACACCTTC.

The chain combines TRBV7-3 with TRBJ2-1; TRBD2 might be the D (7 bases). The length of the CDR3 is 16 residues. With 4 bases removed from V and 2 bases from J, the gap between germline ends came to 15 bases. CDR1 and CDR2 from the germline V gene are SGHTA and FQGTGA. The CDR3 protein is CASSSQGSGAYNEQFF. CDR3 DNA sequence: TGTGCCAGCAGCTCCCAGGGGAGCGGGGCCTACAATGAGCAGTTCTTC.

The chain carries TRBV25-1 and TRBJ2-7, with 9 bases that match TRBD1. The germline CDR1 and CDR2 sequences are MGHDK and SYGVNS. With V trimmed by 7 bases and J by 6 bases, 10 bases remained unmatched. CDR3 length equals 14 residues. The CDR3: CASTDSGTGIEQYF. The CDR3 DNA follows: TGTGCCAGCACCGACTCCGGGACAGGGATCGAGCAGTACTTC.

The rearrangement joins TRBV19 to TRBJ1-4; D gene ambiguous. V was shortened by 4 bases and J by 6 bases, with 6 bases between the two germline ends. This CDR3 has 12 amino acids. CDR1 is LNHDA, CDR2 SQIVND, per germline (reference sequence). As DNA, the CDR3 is TGTGCCAGTAGTAGGCGGTATGAAAAACTGTTTTTT. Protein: CASSRRYEKLFF.

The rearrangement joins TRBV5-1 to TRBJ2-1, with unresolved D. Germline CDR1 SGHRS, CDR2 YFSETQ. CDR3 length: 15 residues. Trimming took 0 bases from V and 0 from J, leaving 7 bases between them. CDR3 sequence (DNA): TGCGCCAGCAGCTTGGCTGCTAACTCCTACAATGAGCAGTTCTTC. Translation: CASSLAANSYNEQFF.

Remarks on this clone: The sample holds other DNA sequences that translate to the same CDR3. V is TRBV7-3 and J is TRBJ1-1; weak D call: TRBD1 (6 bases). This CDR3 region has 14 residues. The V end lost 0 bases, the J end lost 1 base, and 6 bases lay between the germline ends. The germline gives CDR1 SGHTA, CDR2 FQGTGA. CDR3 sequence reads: CASSLTGQNTEAFF. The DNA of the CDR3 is TGTGCCAGCAGCTTAACGGGACAGAACACTGAAGCTTTCTTT.

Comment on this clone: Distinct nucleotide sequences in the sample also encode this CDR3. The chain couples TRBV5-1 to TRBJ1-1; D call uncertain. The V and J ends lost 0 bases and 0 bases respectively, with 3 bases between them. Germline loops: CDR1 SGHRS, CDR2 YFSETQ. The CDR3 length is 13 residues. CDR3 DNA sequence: TGCGCCAGCAGCTTGGGCGTGAACACTGAAGCTTTCTTT. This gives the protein CASSLGVNTEAFF.